The TCR beta chain under discussion was sequenced for a study of cytomegalovirus exposure and HLA in healthy donors. V lost 0 bases to trimming and J lost 8 bases; unmatched junction nucleotides: 6. The CDR3 loop spans 14 amino acids. Per the germline V gene, CDR1 is MNHNS and CDR2 is SASEGT. With regard to this clone: The antigen remains unidentified.

Study-wide results and limits: Rarity marked most TCR sequences, yet some public TCRs occurred in many donors. High specificity and sensitivity for cytomegalovirus status were reported for the classifier.

Clones were read by immunoSEQ multiplex PCR, and TCRdb kept only the in-frame ones, dropping some. The data contain some 140,000 clones, roughly 89% of them singletons. The TCR comes from a young woman in good health and CMV-seropositive. The specimen was PBMCs. The chain has TRBV6-1 and TRBJ1-1, with 7 bases matching TRBD1. CDR3 coding DNA: TGTGCCAGCAGTGAAGCGCTCCGGACAGGCGAAGCTTTCTTT. It yields the protein CASSEALRTGEAFF.